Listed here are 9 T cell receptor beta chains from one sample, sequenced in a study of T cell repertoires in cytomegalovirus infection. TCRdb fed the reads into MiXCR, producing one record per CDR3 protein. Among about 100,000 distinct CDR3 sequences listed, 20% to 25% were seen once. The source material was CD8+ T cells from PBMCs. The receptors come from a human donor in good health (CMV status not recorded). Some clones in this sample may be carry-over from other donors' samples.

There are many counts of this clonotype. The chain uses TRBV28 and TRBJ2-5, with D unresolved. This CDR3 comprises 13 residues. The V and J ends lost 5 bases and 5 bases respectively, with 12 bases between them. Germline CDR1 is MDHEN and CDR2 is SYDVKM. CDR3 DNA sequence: TGTGCCAGCAGTCCCCTCGGTAAGGAGACCCAGTACTTC. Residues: CASSPLGKETQYF.

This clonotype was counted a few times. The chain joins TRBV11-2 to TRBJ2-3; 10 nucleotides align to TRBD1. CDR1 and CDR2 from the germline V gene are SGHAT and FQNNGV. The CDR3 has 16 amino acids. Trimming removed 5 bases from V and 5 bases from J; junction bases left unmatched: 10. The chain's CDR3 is CASSPGTGVQIDTQYF. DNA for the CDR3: TGTGCCAGCAGCCCGGGGACAGGGGTTCAAATAGATACGCAGTATTTT.

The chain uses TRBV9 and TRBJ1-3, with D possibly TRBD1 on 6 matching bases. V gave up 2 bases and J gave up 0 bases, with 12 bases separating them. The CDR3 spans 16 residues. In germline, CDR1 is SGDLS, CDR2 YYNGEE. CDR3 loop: CASSVGGGGSGNTIYF. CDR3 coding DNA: TGTGCCAGCAGCGTTGGAGGGGGAGGCTCTGGAAACACCATATATTTT.

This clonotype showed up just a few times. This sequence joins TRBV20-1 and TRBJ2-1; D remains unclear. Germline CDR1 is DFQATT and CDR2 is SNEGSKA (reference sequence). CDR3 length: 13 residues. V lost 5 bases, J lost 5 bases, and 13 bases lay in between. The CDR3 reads CSAELSLNNEQFF. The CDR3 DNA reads TGCAGTGCTGAGTTGTCTTTGAACAATGAGCAGTTCTTC.

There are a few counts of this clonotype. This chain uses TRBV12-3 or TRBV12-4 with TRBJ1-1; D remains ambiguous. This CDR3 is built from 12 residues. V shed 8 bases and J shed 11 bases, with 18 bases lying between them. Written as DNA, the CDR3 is TGTGCCAGCGGCCCCGTGCGGGCGATGGCTTTCTTT. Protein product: CASGPVRAMAFF.

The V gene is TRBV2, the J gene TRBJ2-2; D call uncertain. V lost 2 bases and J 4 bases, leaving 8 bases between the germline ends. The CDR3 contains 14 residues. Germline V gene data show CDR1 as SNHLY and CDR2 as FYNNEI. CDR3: CASSEYRSTGELFF. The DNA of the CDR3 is TGTGCCAGCAGTGAATATCGAAGCACCGGGGAGCTGTTTTTT.

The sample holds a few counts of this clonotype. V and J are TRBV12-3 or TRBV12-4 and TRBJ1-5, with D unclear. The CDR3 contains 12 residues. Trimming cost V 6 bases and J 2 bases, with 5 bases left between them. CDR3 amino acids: CASRDGNQPQHF. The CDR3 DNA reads TGTGCCAGCAGGGACGGCAATCAGCCCCAGCATTTT.

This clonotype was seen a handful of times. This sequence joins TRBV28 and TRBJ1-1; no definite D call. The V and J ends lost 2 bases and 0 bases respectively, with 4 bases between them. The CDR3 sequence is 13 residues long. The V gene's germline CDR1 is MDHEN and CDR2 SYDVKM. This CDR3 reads CASSLLLNTEAFF. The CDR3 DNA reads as TGTGCCAGCAGTTTACTGCTGAACACTGAAGCTTTCTTT.

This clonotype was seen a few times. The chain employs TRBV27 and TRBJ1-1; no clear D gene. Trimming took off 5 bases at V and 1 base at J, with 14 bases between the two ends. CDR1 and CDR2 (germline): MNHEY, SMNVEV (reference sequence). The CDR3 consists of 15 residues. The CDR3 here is CASSPRGGRNTEAFF. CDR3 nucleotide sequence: TGTGCCAGCAGTCCGCGTGGAGGGCGGAACACTGAAGCTTTCTTT.